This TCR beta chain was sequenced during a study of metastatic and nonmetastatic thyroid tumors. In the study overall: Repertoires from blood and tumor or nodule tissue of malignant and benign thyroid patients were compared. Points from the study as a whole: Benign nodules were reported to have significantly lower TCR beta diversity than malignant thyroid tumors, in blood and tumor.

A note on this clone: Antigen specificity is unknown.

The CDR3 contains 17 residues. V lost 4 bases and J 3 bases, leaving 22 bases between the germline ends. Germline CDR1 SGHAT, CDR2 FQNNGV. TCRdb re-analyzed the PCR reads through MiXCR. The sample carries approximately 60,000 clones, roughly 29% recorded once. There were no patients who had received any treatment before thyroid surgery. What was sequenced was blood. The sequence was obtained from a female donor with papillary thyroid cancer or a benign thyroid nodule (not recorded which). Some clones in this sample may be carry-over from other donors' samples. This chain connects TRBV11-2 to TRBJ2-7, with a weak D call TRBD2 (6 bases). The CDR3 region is CASSSRRDPTGNYEQYF. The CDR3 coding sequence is TGTGCCAGCAGCTCACGGAGGGATCCGACTGGGAACTACGAGCAGTACTTC.